This TCR beta chain was obtained from a study of blood T cell repertoires in COVID-19 (dated by TCRdb to the early 2020s). With regard to the full study: Samples from collaborators originated in the United States, Italy and Spain and spanned both the acute and convalescent phases of COVID-19. The material from the prospective study consisted of cDNA or gDNA derived from T cells, B-cell-depleted T cells, or PBMCs. The dataset comprised deeply sampled blood TCRbeta repertoires from subjects exposed to, actively infected with, or recovered from COVID-19. The repertoires were released in a freely available public database meant as a resource for research on the immune response to SARS-CoV-2. The samples were drawn from the first 160 participants of the ongoing ImmuneRACE study and from over a thousand subjects provided by 6 global collaborators. Nearly every sample came with metadata listing a de-identified subject ID, COVID-19 status, age in years and sex. Where available, HLA class I and class II types were taken from metadata supplied by the sample provider and were not determined by assay-based typing. The investigation overall reported the following: Clinical and demographic metadata were provided uncurated, with the amount varying by source and participant.

The germline ends are 11 bases apart after V is trimmed by 1 base and J by 1 base. The CDR3 covers 16 residues, taking in both the cysteine and the phenylalanine. Left in the record is the CDR3 DNA by itself, 48 bases read in frame from the first base. From the germline V gene, CDR1 is SGHRS and CDR2 is YFSETQ. Concerning this clone: What this receptor recognizes is not known. No much larger clonotype is one base removed from it; base qualities were not supplied.

TCRbeta CDR3 regions were amplified from genomic DNA using the immunoSEQ Assay, a bias-controlled multiplex PCR. As for the authors' bioinformatics: The number of nucleated cells in each sample was estimated from the amplification of reference gene primers within the assay. To quantify the absolute abundance of each unique TCRbeta CDR3 rearrangement, sequence reads were collapsed and filtered. For each sample, productive Simpson clonality was calculated by taking the square root of Simpson's diversity index across productive rearrangements. Imported from immuneACCESS, the table was reduced by TCRdb to in-frame sequences with V and J called. These copies leave out some clones; in studies compared against another copy, an unresolved V gene accounts for under half, and the cause of the remainder is not known. V, J and clone size are taken as reported in that table, and D and trimming were inferred from the DNA itself. Here the sample has roughly 29,000 clones; 80% to 85% occur a single time. Approximately 9.4% of the sample comes from the top ten.

Whole blood was collected in K2EDTA tubes by collaborating institutions according to the institutions' own protocols. For TCRbeta analysis, collaborators shipped samples as frozen whole blood, isolated PBMCs, or DNA extracted from either of those sample types. The V and J segments used are TRBV5-1 and TRBJ2-2; a weak D assignment points to TRBD1 (5 bases agree). This clonotype was obtained from a man older than 75 with active COVID-19. Sequencing input: peripheral blood. CDR3 protein: CASSLSPGKNTGELFF. The DNA sequence is as follows: TGCGCCAGCAGCTTGAGCCCAGGGAAGAACACCGGGGAGCTGTTTTTT.